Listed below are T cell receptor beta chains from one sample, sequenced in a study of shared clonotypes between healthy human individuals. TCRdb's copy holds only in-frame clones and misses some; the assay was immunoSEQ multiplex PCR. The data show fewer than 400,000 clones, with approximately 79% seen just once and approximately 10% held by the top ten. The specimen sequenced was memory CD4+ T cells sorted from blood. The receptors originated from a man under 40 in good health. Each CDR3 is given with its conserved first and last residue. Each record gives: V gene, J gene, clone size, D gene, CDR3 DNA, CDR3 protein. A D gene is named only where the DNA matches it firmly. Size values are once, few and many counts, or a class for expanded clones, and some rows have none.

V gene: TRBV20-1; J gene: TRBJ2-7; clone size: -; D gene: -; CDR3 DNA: TGCAGTGCTATCGGGGGCCACGAGCAGTACTTC; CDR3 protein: CSAIGGHEQYF
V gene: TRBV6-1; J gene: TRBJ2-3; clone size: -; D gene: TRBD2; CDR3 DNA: TGTGCCAGCAGTGAAAGGGGACTAGCGGGAGGCCGTAAATCAGATACGCAGTATTTT; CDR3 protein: CASSERGLAGGRKSDTQYF
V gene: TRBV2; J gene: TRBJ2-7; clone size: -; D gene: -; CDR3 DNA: TGTGCCAGCAAGAAGGACAGCAAGCAGTACTTC; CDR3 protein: CASKKDSKQYF
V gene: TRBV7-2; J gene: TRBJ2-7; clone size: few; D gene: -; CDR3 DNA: TGTGCCAGCAGCTCGAACAGGGATTCCTACGAGCAGTACTTC; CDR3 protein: CASSSNRDSYEQYF
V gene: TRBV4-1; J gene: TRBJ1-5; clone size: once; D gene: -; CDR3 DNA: TGCGCCAGCAGCCAGCCCTTAGGGAGCAATCAGCCCCAGCATTTT; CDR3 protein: CASSQPLGSNQPQHF
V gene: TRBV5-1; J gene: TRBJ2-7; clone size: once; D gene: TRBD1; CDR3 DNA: TGCGCCAGCAGCGCCGGGACAGTTTATTCCTACGAGCAGTACTTC; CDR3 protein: CASSAGTVYSYEQYF
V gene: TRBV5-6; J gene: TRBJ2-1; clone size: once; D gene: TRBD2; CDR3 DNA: TGTGCCAGCAGGCCAACTAGCGGGGCCTCCTACAATGAGCAGTTCTTC; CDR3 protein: CASRPTSGASYNEQFF
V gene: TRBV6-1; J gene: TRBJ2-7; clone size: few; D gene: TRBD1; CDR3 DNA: TGTGCCAGCAGAAAAACCCGGGACAGGGTACACGAGCAGTACTTC; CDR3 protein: CASRKTRDRVHEQYF
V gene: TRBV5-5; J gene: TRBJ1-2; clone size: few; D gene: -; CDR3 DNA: TGTGCCAGCAGTCCAACAACGGGAAACTATGGCTACACCTTC; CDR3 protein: CASSPTTGNYGYTF
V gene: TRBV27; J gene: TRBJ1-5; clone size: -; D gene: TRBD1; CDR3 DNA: TGTGCCAGCAGTTTACATGGACAGGCCAATCAGCCCCAGCATTTT; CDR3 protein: CASSLHGQANQPQHF
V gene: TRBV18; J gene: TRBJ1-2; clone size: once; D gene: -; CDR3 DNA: TGTGCCAGCTCGAGGGAGGCTAACTATGGCTACACCTTC; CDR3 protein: CASSREANYGYTF
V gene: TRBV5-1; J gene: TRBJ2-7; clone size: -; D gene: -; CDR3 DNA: TGCGCCAGCAGCCCTGACGGGACTCCACGGTACGAGCAGTACTTC; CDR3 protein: CASSPDGTPRYEQYF
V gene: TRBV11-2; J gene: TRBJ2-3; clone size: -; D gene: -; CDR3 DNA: TGTGCCAGCAGACGCCCAGGGGAGGCCCCAGATACGCAGTATTTT; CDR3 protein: CASRRPGEAPDTQYF
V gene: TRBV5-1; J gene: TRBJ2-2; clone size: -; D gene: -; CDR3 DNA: TGCGCCAGCAGCTTGGGCAGCCATACCGGGGAGCTGTTTTTT; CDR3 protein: CASSLGSHTGELFF
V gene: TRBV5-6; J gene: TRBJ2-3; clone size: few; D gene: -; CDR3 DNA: TGTGCCAGCAGCTTGTGGGATACGCAGTATTTT; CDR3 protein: CASSLWDTQYF
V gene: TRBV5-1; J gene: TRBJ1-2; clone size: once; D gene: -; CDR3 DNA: TGCGCCAGCAGCACTCCCGGGTCAAACTATGGCTACACCTTC; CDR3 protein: CASSTPGSNYGYTF
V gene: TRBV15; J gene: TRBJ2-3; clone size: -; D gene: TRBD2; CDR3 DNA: TGTGCCACCAGCAGAGACCCGGGAGGGAGTAGGTCCGATACGCAGTATTTT; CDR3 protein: CATSRDPGGSRSDTQYF
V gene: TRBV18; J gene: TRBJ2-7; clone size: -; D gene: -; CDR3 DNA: TGTGCCAGCTCACCCGGGTCGGCCTACGAGCAGTACTTC; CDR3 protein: CASSPGSAYEQYF
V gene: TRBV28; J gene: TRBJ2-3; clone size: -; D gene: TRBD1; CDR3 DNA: TGTGCCAGCAGTGCGGGACAGGGGGCGGGGGGTACGCAGTATTTT; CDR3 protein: CASSAGQGAGGTQYF
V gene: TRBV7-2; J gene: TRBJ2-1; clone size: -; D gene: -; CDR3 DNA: TGTGCCAGCAGCTTAGAACGTGGTGAGCAGTTCTTC; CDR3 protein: CASSLERGEQFF
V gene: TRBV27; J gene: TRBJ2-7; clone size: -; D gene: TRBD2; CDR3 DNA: TGTGCCAGCAGTTTACAACCTGGACTAGCGGGAGCATACGAGCAGTACTTC; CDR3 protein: CASSLQPGLAGAYEQYF
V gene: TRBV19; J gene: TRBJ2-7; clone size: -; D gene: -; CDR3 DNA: TGTGCCAGTAAGAAGCGAGAAGGGTACGAGCAGTACTTC; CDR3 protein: CASKKREGYEQYF
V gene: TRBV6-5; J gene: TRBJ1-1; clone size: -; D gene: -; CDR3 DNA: TGTGCCAGCAGTCCCCCGAGGCCAGTGAACACTGAAGCTTTCTTT; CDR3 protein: CASSPPRPVNTEAFF
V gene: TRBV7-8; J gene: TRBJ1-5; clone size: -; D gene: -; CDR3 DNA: TGTGCCAGCAGCTTATCAGGGAATCAGCCCCAGCATTTT; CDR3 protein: CASSLSGNQPQHF
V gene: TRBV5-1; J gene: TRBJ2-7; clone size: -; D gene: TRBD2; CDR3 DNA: TGCGCCAGTCGGACCGGGACTAGCGGCGAGCAGTACTTC; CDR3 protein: CASRTGTSGEQYF
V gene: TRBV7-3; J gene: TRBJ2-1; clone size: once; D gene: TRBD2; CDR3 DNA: TGTGCCAGCAGCCGTAAAGCGGGAGTCAATGAGCAGTTCTTC; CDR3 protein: CASSRKAGVNEQFF
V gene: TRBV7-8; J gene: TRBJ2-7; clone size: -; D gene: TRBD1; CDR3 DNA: TGTGCCAGCAGCTTACAGGGGGCCCTAGACTACGAGCAGTACTTC; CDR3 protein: CASSLQGALDYEQYF
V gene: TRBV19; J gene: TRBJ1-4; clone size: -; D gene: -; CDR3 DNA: TGTGCCAGTAGTAACCGCAGGGGCCTCTCGAATGAAAAACTGTTTTTT; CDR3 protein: CASSNRRGLSNEKLFF
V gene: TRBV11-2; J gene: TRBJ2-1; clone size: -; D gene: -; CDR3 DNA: TGTGCCAGCAGCTTATTCGGGGACAATGAGCAGTTCTTC; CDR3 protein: CASSLFGDNEQFF
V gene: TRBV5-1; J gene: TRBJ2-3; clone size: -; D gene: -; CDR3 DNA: TGCGCCAGTACGAAGGAGACAGGCCGCCTAGGTACGCAGTATTTT; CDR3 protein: CASTKETGRLGTQYF
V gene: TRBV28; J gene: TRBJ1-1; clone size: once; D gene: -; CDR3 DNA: TGTGCCAGCAGATTGGGGACACCCACTGAAGCTTTCTTT; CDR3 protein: CASRLGTPTEAFF
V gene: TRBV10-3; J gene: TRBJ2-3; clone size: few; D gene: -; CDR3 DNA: TGTGCCATCTCCATTCGGGAATCGACAGATACGCAGTATTTT; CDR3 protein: CAISIRESTDTQYF